The 11 T cell receptor beta chains given below trace back to one sample, sequenced in a study of identical twins. TCRdb reprocessed the 5' RACE reads via MiXCR and lists one record per CDR3 protein. The sample carries around 530,000 distinct CDR3 sequences, 13% to 15% recorded once. The same sample was also used in a study of yellow fever vaccine responses in identical twins.

Sequenced input: CD4+ T cells sorted from blood. These receptor sequences come from a young woman in good health.

The chain links TRBV5-5 to TRBJ2-2; D is unresolved. Germline V lookup: CDR1 SGHKS, CDR2 YYEKEE (reference sequence). The CDR3 loop spans 15 amino acids. Trimming removed 1 base at V and 2 bases at J, with 9 bases between. In DNA, the CDR3 is TGTGCCAGCAGCTTGAGAGACCTTAACACCGGGGAGCTGTTTTTT. It translates to CASSLRDLNTGELFF.

The V and J genes are TRBV4-2 and TRBJ2-7; D may be TRBD1 (5 bases). The ends were cut back, 0 bases at V and 3 bases at J, with 18 bases in the middle. This CDR3 has 17 amino acids. Germline V gene lookup returns CDR1 LGHNA and CDR2 YNFKEQ. Here the CDR3 reads CASSQEGALRGLYEQYF. In DNA form, the CDR3 reads TGTGCCAGCAGCCAAGAGGGTGCGCTAAGGGGTCTCTACGAGCAGTACTTC.

This clonotype occurred a few times. V usage is TRBV10-2 and J usage is TRBJ2-1, with D uncertain. The CDR3 extends over 14 amino acids. Germline values: CDR1 WSHSY, CDR2 SAAADI. V was shortened by 6 bases and J by 7 bases, with 16 bases between the two germline ends. Here the CDR3 reads CASSFPGPPNEQFF. CDR3 coding DNA: TGCGCCAGCAGCTTCCCGGGCCCACCGAATGAGCAGTTCTTC.

CDR3 protein: CARRGERGSSYEQYV. CDR3 coding DNA: TGTGCCAGGAGGGGGGAGCGGGGGAGCTCCTACGAGCAGTACGTC. The gene calls are TRBV25-1 and TRBJ2-7; 8 nucleotides agree with TRBD2. Per germline, CDR1 MGHDK and CDR2 SYGVNS. V lost 9 bases, J lost 0 bases, and 10 bases stayed unmatched. CDR3 size: 15 residues.

This clonotype was picked up a small number of times. The chain has TRBV5-6 and TRBJ2-1; D remains ambiguous. The V gene lost 4 bases and the J gene lost 9 bases, with 14 bases spanning the gap. Germline-derived CDR1 and CDR2 are SGHDT and YYEEEE. The CDR3 covers 13 residues. CDR3 sequence: CASSRALPSEQFF. Written as DNA, the CDR3 is TGTGCCAGCAGCCGGGCATTGCCGAGTGAGCAGTTCTTC.

The chain has TRBV2 and TRBJ2-5; TRBD1 agrees at 7 bases. J was trimmed by 2 bases and V by 4 bases; bases with no gene match: 1. CDR1 and CDR2 (germline): SNHLY, FYNNEI. The CDR3 covers 13 residues. The CDR3 protein is CASSGDRQETQYF. The DNA for the CDR3 is TGTGCCAGCAGTGGGGACAGACAAGAGACCCAGTACTTC.

This clonotype occurred a few times. The gene calls are TRBV9 and TRBJ2-1; 10 bases map to TRBD2. The CDR3 is made up of 16 amino acids. Germline V lookup: CDR1 SGDLS, CDR2 YYNGEE. V lost 2 bases and J lost 8; bases outside the gene matches: 10. The CDR3 loop reads CASSVSPSSGSHEQFF. CDR3 bases: TGTGCCAGCAGCGTGAGTCCGTCTAGCGGGAGTCATGAGCAGTTCTTC.

This clonotype was counted many times. This sequence joins TRBV12-3 or TRBV12-4 and TRBJ1-3; unclear D gene. There are 16 residues in the CDR3. The ends were cut back, 4 bases at V and 0 bases at J, with 13 bases in the middle. CDR3: CASSSGLSDSGNTIYF. The CDR3 DNA reads as TGTGCCAGCAGTTCTGGACTGTCGGACTCTGGAAACACCATATATTTT.

The V and J genes are TRBV27 and TRBJ1-1, with TRBD1 identical over 11 bases. The CDR3 totals 13 residues. Germline V CDR1 and CDR2: MNHEY, SMNVEV (reference sequence). V was pared by 7 bases and J by 6 bases, with 4 bases of the junction left unmatched. The CDR3 nucleotides are TGTGCCAGCAATTCGGACAGGGGGCCTGAAGCTTTCTTT. This sequence encodes CASNSDRGPEAFF.

The chain joins TRBV20-1 to TRBJ2-3; D is unresolved. CDR1 and CDR2 (germline): DFQATT, SNEGSKA (reference sequence). V was clipped by 3 bases and J by 1 base, with 8 bases between them. The CDR3 contains 13 residues. CDR3 in amino acids: CSARRRGTDTQYF. DNA for the CDR3: TGCAGTGCTAGGCGTAGAGGCACAGATACGCAGTATTTT.

This clonotype was counted many times. The J gene is TRBJ2-5, the V gene TRBV5-1, with TRBD1 identical over 9 bases. The V segment lost 0 bases and the J segment 2 bases; nucleotides outside the gene matches: 5. The CDR3 spans 16 residues. The germline CDR1 and CDR2 sequences are SGHRS and YFSETQ. The CDR3 sequence is CASSLGTGAIQETQYF. The CDR3 nucleotides read TGCGCCAGCAGCTTGGGGACAGGGGCCATACAAGAGACCCAGTACTTC. Filled out from reference TRBV5-1 and TRBJ2-5, the complete variable domain reads KAGVTQTPRYLIKTRGQQVTLSCSPISGHRSVSWYQQTPGQGLQFLFEYFSETQRNKGNFPGRFSGRQFSNSRSEMNVSTLELGDSALYLCASSLGTGAIQETQYFGPGTRLLVL.